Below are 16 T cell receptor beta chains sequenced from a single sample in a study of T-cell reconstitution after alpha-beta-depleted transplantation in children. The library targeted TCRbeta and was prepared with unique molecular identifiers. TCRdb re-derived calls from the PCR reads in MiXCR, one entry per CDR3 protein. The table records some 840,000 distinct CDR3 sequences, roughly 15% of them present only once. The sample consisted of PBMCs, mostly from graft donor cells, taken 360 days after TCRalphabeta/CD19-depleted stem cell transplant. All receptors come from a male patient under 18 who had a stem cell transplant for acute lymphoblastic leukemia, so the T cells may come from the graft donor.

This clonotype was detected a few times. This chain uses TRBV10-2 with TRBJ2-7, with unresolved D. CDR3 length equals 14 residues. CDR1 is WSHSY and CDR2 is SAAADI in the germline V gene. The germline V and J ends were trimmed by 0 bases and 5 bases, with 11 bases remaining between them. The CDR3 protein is CASSESPSTNEQYF. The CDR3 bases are TGCGCCAGCAGTGAGTCACCTTCAACGAACGAGCAGTACTTC.

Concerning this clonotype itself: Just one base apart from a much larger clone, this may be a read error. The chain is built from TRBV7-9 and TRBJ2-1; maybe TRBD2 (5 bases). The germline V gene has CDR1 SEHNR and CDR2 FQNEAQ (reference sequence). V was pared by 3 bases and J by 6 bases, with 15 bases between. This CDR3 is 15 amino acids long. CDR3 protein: CASSLGLIGVNEQFF. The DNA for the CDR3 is TGTGCCAGCAGCTTGGGATTGATCGGGGTCAATGAGCAGTTCTTC.

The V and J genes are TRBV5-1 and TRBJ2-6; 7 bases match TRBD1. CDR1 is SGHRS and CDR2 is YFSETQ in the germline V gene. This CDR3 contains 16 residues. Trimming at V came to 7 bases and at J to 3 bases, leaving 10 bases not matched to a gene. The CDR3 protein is CASQQGDLRGANVLTF. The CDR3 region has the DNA TGCGCCAGCCAGCAGGGGGATCTACGTGGGGCCAACGTCCTGACTTTC.

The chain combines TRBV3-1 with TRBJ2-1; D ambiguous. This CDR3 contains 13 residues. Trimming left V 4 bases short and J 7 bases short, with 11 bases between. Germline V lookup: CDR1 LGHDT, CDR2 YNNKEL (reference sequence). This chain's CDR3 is CASSLRTGNEQFF. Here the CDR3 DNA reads TGTGCCAGCAGCCTCCGCACGGGTAATGAGCAGTTCTTC.

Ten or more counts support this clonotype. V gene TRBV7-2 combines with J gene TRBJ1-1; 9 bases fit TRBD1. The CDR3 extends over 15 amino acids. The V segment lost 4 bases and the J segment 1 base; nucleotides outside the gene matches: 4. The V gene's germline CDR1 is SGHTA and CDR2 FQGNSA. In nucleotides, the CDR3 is TGTGCCAGCAGCTCAACAGGGGGCCGGAACACTGAAGCTTTCTTT. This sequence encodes CASSSTGGRNTEAFF.

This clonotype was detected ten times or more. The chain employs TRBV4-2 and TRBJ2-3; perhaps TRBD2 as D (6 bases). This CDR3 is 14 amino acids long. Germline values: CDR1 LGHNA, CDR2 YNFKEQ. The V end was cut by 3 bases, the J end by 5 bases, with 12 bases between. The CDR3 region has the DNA TGTGCCAGCAGCCAGGGAGGAAGTCAAGATACGCAGTATTTT. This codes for CASSQGGSQDTQYF.

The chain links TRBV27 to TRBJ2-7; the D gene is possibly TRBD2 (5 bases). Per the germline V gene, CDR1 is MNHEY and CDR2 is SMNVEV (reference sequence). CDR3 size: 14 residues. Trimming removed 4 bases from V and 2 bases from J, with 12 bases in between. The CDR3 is CASSWAGVAYEQYF. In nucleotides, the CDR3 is TGTGCCAGCAGTTGGGCCGGGGTCGCCTACGAGCAGTACTTC.

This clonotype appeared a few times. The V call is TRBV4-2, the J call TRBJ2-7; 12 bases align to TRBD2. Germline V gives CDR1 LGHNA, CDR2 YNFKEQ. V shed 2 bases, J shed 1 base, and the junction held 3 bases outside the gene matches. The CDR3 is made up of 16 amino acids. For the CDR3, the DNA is TGTGCCAGCAGCCAACTAGCGGGAGGGGAATCCTACGAGCAGTACTTC. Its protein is CASSQLAGGESYEQYF.

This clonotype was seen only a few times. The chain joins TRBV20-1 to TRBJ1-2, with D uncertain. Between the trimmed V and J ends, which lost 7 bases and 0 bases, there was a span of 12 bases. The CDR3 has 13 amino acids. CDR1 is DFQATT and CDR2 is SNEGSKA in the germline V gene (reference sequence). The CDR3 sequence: CSVRPKSNYGYTF. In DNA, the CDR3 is TGCAGTGTCAGGCCCAAGTCTAACTATGGCTACACCTTC.

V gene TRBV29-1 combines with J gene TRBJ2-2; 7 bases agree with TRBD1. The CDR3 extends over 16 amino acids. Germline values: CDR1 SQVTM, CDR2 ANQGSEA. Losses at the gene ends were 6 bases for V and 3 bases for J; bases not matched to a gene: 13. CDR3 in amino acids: CSVVGKGARDTGELFF. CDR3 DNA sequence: TGCAGCGTCGTCGGGAAGGGGGCGCGGGACACCGGGGAGCTGTTTTTT.

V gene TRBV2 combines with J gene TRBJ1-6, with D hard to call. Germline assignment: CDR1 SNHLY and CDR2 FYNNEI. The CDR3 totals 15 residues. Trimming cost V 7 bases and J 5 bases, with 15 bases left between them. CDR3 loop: CASTRGPGDNSPLHF. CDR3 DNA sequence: TGTGCCAGCACCAGAGGGCCGGGTGATAATTCACCCCTCCACTTT. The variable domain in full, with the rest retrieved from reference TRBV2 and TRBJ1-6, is EPEVTQTPSHQVTQMGQEVILRCVPISNHLYFYWYRQILGQKVEFLVSFYNNEISEKSEIFDDQFSVERPDGSNFTLKIRSTKLEDSAMYFCASTRGPGDNSPLHFGNGTRLTVT.

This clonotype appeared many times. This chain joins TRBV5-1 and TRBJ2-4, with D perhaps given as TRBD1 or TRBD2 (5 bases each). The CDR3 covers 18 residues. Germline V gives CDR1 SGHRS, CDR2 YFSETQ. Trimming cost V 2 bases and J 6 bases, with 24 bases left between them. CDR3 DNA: TGCGCCAGCAGCTTAACATCAGTTCGGGGCCGTTCGGCAAACATTCAGTACTTC. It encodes CASSLTSVRGRSANIQYF.

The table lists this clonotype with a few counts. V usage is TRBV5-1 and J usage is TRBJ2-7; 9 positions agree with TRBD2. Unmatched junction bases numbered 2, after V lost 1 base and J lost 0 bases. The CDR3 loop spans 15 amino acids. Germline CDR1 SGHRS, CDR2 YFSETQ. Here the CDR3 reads CASSLWTSASYEQYF. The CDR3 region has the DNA TGCGCCAGCAGCTTGTGGACTAGCGCCTCCTACGAGCAGTACTTC.

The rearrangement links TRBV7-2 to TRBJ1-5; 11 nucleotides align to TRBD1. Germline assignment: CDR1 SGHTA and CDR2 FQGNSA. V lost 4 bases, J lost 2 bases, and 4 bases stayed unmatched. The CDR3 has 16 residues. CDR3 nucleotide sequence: TGTGCCAGCAGCTGGACAGGGGGCAGCGGCAATCAGCCCCAGCATTTT. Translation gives CASSWTGGSGNQPQHF.

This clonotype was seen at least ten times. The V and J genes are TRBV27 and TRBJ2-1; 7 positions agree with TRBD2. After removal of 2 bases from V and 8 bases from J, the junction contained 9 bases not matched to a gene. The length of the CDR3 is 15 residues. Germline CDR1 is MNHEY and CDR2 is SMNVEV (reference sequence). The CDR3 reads CASSLLAVGVDEQFF. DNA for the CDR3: TGTGCCAGCAGTTTACTAGCGGTGGGGGTGGATGAGCAGTTCTTC.

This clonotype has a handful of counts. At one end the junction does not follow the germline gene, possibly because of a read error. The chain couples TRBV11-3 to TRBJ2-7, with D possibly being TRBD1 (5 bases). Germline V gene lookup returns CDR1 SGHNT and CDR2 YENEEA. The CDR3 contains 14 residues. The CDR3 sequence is CASSPQGMYYEQHF. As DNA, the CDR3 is TGTGCCAGCAGCCCCCAGGGAATGTACTACGAGCAGCACTTC.